The clone carrying this T cell receptor beta chain came up once. Its antigen is still unknown. The sample belongs to a study of T-cell reconstitution after alpha-beta-depleted transplantation in children. Overall study results and limits: Several hundred graft clones that had expanded were reportedly the source of alpha-beta T cells about two months after transplant. From newly produced T cells came most of the T-cell counts and diversity one year after transplant. Day-60 TCRbeta diversity that was high in some patients was derived from surviving recipient T cells and thymic progenitors.

The TCRbeta library was prepared with unique molecular identifiers. MiXCR was run by TCRdb on the PCR reads, yielding one entry per CDR3 protein. The table shows approximately 300,000 distinct CDR3 sequences, with around 10% occurring only once. Germline V lookup: CDR1 MNHEY, CDR2 SMNVEV (reference sequence). This CDR3 contains 14 residues. The specimen comprised peripheral blood, sampled 180 days after TCRalphabeta/CD19-depleted stem cell transplant. This clonotype was sampled from a male patient aged 2 to 9 who had a stem cell transplant for chronic granulomatous disease, so the T cells may come from the graft donor. This chain uses TRBV27 with TRBJ1-4; the D gene is possibly TRBD1 (5 bases). This CDR3 reads CVSKPGRQNEKLFF. The CDR3 DNA follows: TGTGTCAGTAAACCGGGACGGCAAAATGAAAAACTGTTTTTT. Drawing the rest from reference TRBV27 and TRBJ1-4, the complete variable domain is EAQVTQNPRYLITVTGKKLTVTCSQNMNHEYMSWYRQDPGLGLRQIYYSMNVEVTDKGDVPEGYKVSRKEKRNFPLILESPSPNQTSLYFCVSKPGRQNEKLFFGSGTQLSVL.